These T cell receptor beta chains were read from a single sample in a study of blood T cell repertoires in COVID-19. The method was immunoSEQ multiplex PCR; TCRdb's version includes in-frame clones alone and lacks a portion of them. The sample contains roughly 200,000 clones, roughly 83% of which appear only once. Source material: PBMCs or T cells enriched from blood (not recorded which). The receptors were gathered from a man aged 35 to 55 with acute COVID-19. CDR3s include the opening cysteine and the closing phenylalanine or tryptophan. A D gene is named only where the DNA matches it firmly. Expanded clones are given a class, and other clones once, few, many or no size at all.

D,V,size,J,CDR3,DNA
-,TRBV7-9,once,TRBJ2-5,CASSPSMEGETQYF,TGTGCCAGCAGCCCCTCGATGGAGGGAGAGACCCAGTACTTC
-,TRBV7-2,-,TRBJ2-2,CASSLGVGELFF,TGTGCCAGCAGCTTAGGAGTCGGGGAGCTGTTTTTT
TRBD1,TRBV30,-,TRBJ1-2,CAGQGSDYGYTF,TGTGCCGGACAGGGAAGCGACTATGGCTACACCTTC
-,TRBV27,-,TRBJ1-6,CASSLAGYGSPLHF,TGTGCCAGCAGTTTAGCGGGGTATGGCTCACCCCTCCACTTT
TRBD1,TRBV28,-,TRBJ1-2,CASSSGQGLDYGYTF,TGTGCCAGCAGTTCGGGACAGGGGTTAGACTATGGCTACACCTTC
TRBD2,TRBV9,few,TRBJ2-1,CASSVEGTTPGYNEQFF,TGTGCCAGCAGCGTAGAAGGGACTACCCCTGGGTACAATGAGCAGTTCTTC
TRBD2,TRBV27,few,TRBJ2-1,CASAILTSANNEQFF,TGTGCCAGCGCTATTCTAACTAGCGCTAACAATGAGCAGTTCTTC
-,TRBV4-1,-,TRBJ2-2,CASSPRRTLYTGELFF,TGCGCCAGCAGCCCAAGGAGAACCCTTTACACCGGGGAGCTGTTTTTT
TRBD1,TRBV16,-,TRBJ1-2,CASSQTVSGQGVGYTF,TGTGCCAGCAGCCAAACGGTGTCGGGACAGGGGGTTGGCTACACCTTC
-,TRBV7-6,-,TRBJ2-7,CASLPREAPYSYEQYF,TGTGCCAGCCTTCCCCGGGAAGCGCCTTACTCCTACGAGCAGTACTTC
-,TRBV7-3,-,TRBJ1-1,CASSLQPRGWGGNTEAFF,TGTGCCAGCAGCCTCCAACCTAGAGGGTGGGGAGGGAACACTGAAGCTTTCTTT
-,TRBV5-1,-,TRBJ2-2,CASSLGALLNTGELFF,TGCGCCAGCAGCTTAGGGGCCCTACTGAACACCGGGGAGCTGTTTTTT
-,TRBV18,-,TRBJ2-6,CASSPAVGPGANVLTF,TGTGCCAGCTCACCAGCGGTGGGGCCTGGGGCCAACGTCCTGACTTTC
TRBD1,TRBV28,-,TRBJ2-2,CASSLGLGTGVNTGELFF,TGTGCCAGCAGTTTAGGTCTCGGGACAGGGGTAAACACCGGGGAGCTGTTTTTT
-,TRBV4-2,-,TRBJ2-5,CASSLLLSGEGETQYF,TGTGCCAGCAGCCTCCTTCTTTCGGGAGAGGGGGAGACCCAGTACTTC
-,TRBV18,-,TRBJ2-2,CASSPDRLSTGELFF,TGTGCCAGCTCACCCGACAGACTGAGCACCGGGGAGCTGTTTTTT
-,TRBV7-2,-,TRBJ2-7,CASSLVGGIGDSEQYF,TGTGCCAGCAGCTTAGTCGGCGGGATAGGGGACTCCGAGCAGTACTTC
TRBD1,TRBV6-5,-,TRBJ2-5,CASKRQGETQYF,TGTGCCAGCAAAAGACAGGGCGAGACCCAGTACTTC
TRBD2,TRBV7-9,once,TRBJ2-3,CASSPRTSGIDTQYF,TGTGCCAGCAGCCCGCGGACTAGCGGGATCGATACGCAGTATTTT
-,TRBV27,-,TRBJ2-2,CASTGVTGELFF,TGTGCCAGCACGGGGGTAACCGGGGAGCTGTTTTTT
TRBD1,TRBV2,-,TRBJ1-1,CASRTGTGETEAFF,TGTGCCAGCAGGACCGGGACAGGGGAGACTGAAGCTTTCTTT
-,TRBV5-1,-,TRBJ1-1,CASRREVNTEAFF,TGCGCCAGCAGAAGGGAGGTTAACACTGAAGCTTTCTTT
TRBD2,TRBV18,-,TRBJ2-1,CASSPPGGTRHNEQFF,TGTGCCAGCTCACCACCAGGGGGGACTAGACACAATGAGCAGTTCTTC
TRBD1,TRBV5-4,-,TRBJ2-7,CASRTGGNLEQYF,TGTGCCAGCAGGACAGGGGGGAACCTCGAGCAGTACTTC
TRBD1,TRBV10-1,medium-sized,TRBJ2-5,CAKRQGYGETQYF,TGCGCCAAAAGACAGGGGTATGGAGAGACCCAGTACTTC
-,TRBV27,-,TRBJ2-7,CASSPIDSVYEQYF,TGTGCCAGCAGTCCCATAGACAGCGTCTACGAGCAGTACTTC
-,TRBV6-5,-,TRBJ1-5,CASRSRGQPQHF,TGTGCCAGCAGATCCAGGGGTCAGCCCCAGCATTTT
TRBD2,TRBV9,-,TRBJ2-3,CASSPRTSQSTDTQYF,TGTGCCAGCAGCCCACGGACTAGTCAGAGCACAGATACGCAGTATTTT
TRBD2,TRBV10-1,-,TRBJ2-3,CASSEGGRATDTQYF,TGCGCCAGCAGTGAGGGCGGGAGGGCCACAGATACGCAGTATTTT
-,TRBV6-4,-,TRBJ1-6,CASSDRRLQRRINSPLHF,TGTGCCAGCAGTGATCGAAGACTACAGCGTAGAATTAATTCACCCCTCCACTTT
-,TRBV5-6,-,TRBJ1-3,CASSSPGLRNGNTIYF,TGTGCCAGCAGCTCCCCGGGACTCCGGAACGGAAACACCATATATTTT
-,TRBV11-3,-,TRBJ1-5,CASSLEITAGINQPQHF,TGTGCCAGCAGCTTAGAGATCACAGCCGGGATTAATCAGCCCCAGCATTTT
TRBD2,TRBV30,-,TRBJ2-7,CAWRGWEGEQYF,TGTGCCTGGCGGGGATGGGAGGGGGAGCAGTACTTC
TRBD1,TRBV12-3/TRBV12-4,once,TRBJ1-5,CASSRTDRNQHF,TGTGCCAGCAGTCGGACGGACAGGAACCAGCATTTT
-,TRBV24-1,-,TRBJ2-1,CATGSSYNEQFF,TGTGCCACAGGGAGCTCCTACAATGAGCAGTTCTTC
TRBD1,TRBV5-8,-,TRBJ1-2,CASSSGQGDYGYTF,TGTGCCAGCAGCTCCGGACAGGGGGATTATGGCTACACCTTC
TRBD2,TRBV5-1,few,TRBJ2-7,CASSPSGAGSYEQYF,TGCGCCAGCAGCCCCAGCGGGGCCGGCTCCTACGAGCAGTACTTC
-,TRBV6-5,-,TRBJ1-5,CASNTRHSNQPQHF,TGTGCCAGCAATACCAGGCACAGCAATCAGCCCCAGCATTTT
TRBD1,TRBV9,-,TRBJ1-4,CASSVAQGGNEKLFF,TGTGCCAGCAGCGTAGCCCAGGGGGGTAATGAAAAACTGTTTTTT
TRBD1,TRBV11-1,few,TRBJ1-1,CASSSSTGGDGTEAFF,TGTGCCAGCAGCTCATCCACAGGGGGCGACGGCACTGAAGCTTTCTTT
TRBD1,TRBV29-1,-,TRBJ2-7,CSVEVTGLNEQYF,TGCAGCGTTGAGGTGACAGGGTTGAACGAGCAGTACTTC
-,TRBV2,-,TRBJ2-6,CASSRISGANVLTF,TGTGCCAGCAGCAGGATCTCTGGGGCCAACGTCCTGACTTTC
TRBD2,TRBV7-2,-,TRBJ2-1,CATNVAGSSYNEQFF,TGTGCCACTAACGTAGCGGGTAGCTCCTACAATGAGCAGTTCTTC
TRBD2,TRBV28,once,TRBJ2-7,CASSFLAVAYEQYF,TGTGCCAGCAGTTTCCTAGCGGTGGCCTACGAGCAGTACTTC
-,TRBV28,-,TRBJ2-7,CASKKRVSYEQYF,TGTGCCAGCAAGAAGCGGGTTTCCTACGAGCAGTACTTC
TRBD2,TRBV7-9,-,TRBJ2-1,CASSNGLAAAYYNEQFF,TGTGCCAGCAGCAACGGACTAGCGGCAGCCTATTACAATGAGCAGTTCTTC
-,TRBV2,-,TRBJ2-2,CASSPSFLEGAATGELFF,TGTGCCAGCAGTCCCTCTTTTTTGGAGGGGGCCGCCACCGGGGAGCTGTTTTTT
-,TRBV27,few,TRBJ2-3,CASSLAGSTDTQYF,TGTGCCAGCAGTTTAGCGGGAAGCACAGATACGCAGTATTTT
TRBD2,TRBV5-1,-,TRBJ2-1,CASSLAASGDQGEQFF,TGCGCCAGCAGCTTGGCAGCTAGCGGGGACCAGGGTGAGCAGTTCTTC
-,TRBV4-3,-,TRBJ1-1,CASSREGGLNTEAFF,TGCGCCAGCAGCCGAGAGGGGGGGCTGAACACTGAAGCTTTCTTT
-,TRBV6-5,-,TRBJ2-2,CASSPRRGGTGELFF,TGTGCCAGCAGTCCGCGTCGGGGAGGCACCGGGGAGCTGTTTTTT
TRBD2,TRBV7-2,-,TRBJ2-1,CASRATSGSYNEQFF,TGTGCCAGCAGGGCCACTAGCGGCTCCTACAATGAGCAGTTCTTC
-,TRBV16,-,TRBJ1-2,CASSPYNYGYTF,TGTGCCAGCAGCCCCTATAACTATGGCTACACCTTC
TRBD2,TRBV24-1,-,TRBJ2-2,CATSDLTSGIIHGELFF,TGTGCCACCAGTGACCTCACTAGCGGGATAATCCACGGGGAGCTGTTTTTT
TRBD2,TRBV7-9,-,TRBJ2-7,CASSGGLAGLSYEQYF,TGTGCCAGCAGCGGAGGACTAGCGGGGCTCTCCTACGAGCAGTACTTC
-,TRBV9,-,TRBJ2-1,CASSATSGRSYNEQFF,TGTGCCAGCAGCGCTACGAGCGGCCGCTCCTACAATGAGCAGTTCTTC
TRBD2,TRBV5-3,-,TRBJ2-1,CARTVSGREGNEQFF,TGTGCCAGAACCGTTAGCGGGAGGGAGGGTAATGAGCAGTTCTTC
-,TRBV2,-,TRBJ1-1,CASMEGRAFF,TGTGCCAGCATGGAGGGTAGGGCTTTCTTT
TRBD1,TRBV29-1,-,TRBJ2-1,CSVGGTGYNEQFF,TGCAGCGTTGGCGGGACAGGGTACAATGAGCAGTTCTTC